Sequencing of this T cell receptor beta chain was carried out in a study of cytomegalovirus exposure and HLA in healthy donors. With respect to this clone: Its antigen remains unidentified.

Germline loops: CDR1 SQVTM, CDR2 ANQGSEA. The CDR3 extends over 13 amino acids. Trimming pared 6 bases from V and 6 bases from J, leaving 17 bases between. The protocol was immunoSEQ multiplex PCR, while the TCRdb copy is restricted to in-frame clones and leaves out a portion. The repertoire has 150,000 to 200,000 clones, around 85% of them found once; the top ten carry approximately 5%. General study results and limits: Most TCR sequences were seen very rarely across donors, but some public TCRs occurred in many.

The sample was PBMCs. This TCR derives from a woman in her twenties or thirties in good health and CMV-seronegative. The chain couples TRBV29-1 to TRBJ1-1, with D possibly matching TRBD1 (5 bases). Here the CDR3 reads CSVKLGRAAEAFF. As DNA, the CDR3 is TGCAGCGTAAAGCTAGGCAGGGCTGCTGAAGCTTTCTTT. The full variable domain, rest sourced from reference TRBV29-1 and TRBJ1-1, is SAVISQKPSRDICQRGTSLTIQCQVDSQVTMMFWYRQQPGQSLTLIATANQGSEATYESGFVIDKFPISRPNLTFSTLTVSNMSPEDSSIYLCSVKLGRAAEAFFGQGTRLTVV.